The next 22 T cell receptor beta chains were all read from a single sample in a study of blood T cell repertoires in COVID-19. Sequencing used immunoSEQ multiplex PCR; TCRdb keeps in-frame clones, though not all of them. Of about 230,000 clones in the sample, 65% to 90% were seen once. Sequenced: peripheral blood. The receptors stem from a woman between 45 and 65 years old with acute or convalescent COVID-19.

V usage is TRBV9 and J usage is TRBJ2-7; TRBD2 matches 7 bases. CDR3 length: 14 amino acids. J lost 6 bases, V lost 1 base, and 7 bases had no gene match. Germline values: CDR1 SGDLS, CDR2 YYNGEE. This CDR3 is CASSVRWEGLEQYF. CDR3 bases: TGTGCCAGCAGCGTAAGGTGGGAGGGCCTCGAGCAGTACTTC.

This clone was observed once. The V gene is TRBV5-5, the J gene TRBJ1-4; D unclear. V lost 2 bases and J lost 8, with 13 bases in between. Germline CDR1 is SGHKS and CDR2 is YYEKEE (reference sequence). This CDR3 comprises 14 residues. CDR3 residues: CASSLSQNREKLFF. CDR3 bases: TGTGCCAGCAGCTTATCACAGAACCGAGAAAAACTGTTTTTT. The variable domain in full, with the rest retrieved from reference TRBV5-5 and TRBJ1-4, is DAGVTQSPTHLIKTRGQQVTLRCSPISGHKSVSWYQQVLGQGPQFIFQYYEKEERGRGNFPDRFSARQFPNYSSELNVNALLLGDSALYLCASSLSQNREKLFFGSGTQLSVL.

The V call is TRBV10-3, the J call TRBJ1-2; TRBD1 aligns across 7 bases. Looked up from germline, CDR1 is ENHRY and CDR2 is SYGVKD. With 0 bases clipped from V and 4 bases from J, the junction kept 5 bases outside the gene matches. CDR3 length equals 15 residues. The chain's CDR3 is CAISESTGEGYGYTF. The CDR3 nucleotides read TGTGCCATCAGTGAGTCAACAGGGGAAGGCTATGGCTACACCTTC.

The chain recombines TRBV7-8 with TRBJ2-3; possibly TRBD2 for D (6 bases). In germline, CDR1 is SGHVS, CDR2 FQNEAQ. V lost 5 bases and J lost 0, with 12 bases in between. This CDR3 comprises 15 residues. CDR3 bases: TGTGCCAGCAGCCTGGTAGCGGCTAGCACAGATACGCAGTATTTT. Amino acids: CASSLVAASTDTQYF.

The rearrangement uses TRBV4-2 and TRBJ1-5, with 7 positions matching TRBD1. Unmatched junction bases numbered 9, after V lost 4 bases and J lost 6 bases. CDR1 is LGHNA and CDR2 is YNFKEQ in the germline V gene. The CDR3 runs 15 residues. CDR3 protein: CASSLEQGIGQPQHF. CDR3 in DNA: TGTGCCAGCAGCCTCGAACAGGGGATAGGTCAGCCCCAGCATTTT.

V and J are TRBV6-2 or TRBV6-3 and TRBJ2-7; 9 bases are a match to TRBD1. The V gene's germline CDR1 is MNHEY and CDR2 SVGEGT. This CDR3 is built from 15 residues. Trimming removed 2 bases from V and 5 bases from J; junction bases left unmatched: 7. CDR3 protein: CASSYAGTGNDEQYF. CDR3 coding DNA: TGTGCCAGCAGTTACGCCGGGACAGGGAACGACGAGCAGTACTTC.

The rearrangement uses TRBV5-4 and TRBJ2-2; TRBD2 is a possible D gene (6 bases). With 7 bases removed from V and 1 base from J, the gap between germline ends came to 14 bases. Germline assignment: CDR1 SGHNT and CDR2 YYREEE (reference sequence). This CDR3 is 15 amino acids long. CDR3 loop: CASRARRENTGELFF. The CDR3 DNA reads TGTGCCAGCCGTGCCAGGCGGGAGAACACCGGGGAGCTGTTTTTT.

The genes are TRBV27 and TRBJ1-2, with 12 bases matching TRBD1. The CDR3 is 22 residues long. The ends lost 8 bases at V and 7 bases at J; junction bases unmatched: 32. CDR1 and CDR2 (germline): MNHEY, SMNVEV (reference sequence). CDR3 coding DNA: TGTGCCAGCTGCCCTCTTCCCGGGACAGGGGGCTCGAGTGGCGTGTGTAAATCTGGCTACACCTTC. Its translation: CASCPLPGTGGSSGVCKSGYTF.

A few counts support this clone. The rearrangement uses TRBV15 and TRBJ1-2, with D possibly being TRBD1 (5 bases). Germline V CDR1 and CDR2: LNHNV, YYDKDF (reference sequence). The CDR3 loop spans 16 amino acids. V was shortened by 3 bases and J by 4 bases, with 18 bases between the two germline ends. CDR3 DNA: TGTGCCACCAGCAGTCAAACAGGCTTTTTAGCCTATGGCTACACCTTC. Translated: CATSSQTGFLAYGYTF.

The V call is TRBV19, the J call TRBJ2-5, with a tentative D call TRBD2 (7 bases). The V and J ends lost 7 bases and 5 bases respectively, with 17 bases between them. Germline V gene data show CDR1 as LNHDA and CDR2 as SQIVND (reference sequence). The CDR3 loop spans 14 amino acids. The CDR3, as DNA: TGTGCCAGTAAGGCCCGGGGGGCGGAGGAGACCCAGTACTTC. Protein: CASKARGAEETQYF.

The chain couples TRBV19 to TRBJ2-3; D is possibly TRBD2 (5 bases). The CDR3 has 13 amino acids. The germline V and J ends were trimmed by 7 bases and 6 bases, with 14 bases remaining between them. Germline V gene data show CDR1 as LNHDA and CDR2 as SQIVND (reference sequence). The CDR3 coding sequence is TGTGCCAGTACTCACGGGATCGGTGATACGCAGTATTTT. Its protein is CASTHGIGDTQYF.

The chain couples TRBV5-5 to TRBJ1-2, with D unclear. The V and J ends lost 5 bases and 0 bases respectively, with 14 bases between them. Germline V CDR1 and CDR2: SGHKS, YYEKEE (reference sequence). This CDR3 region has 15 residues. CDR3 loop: CASRIEGLANYGYTF. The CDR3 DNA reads TGTGCCAGCAGAATCGAGGGTTTGGCTAACTATGGCTACACCTTC. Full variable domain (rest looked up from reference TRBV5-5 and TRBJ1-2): DAGVTQSPTHLIKTRGQQVTLRCSPISGHKSVSWYQQVLGQGPQFIFQYYEKEERGRGNFPDRFSARQFPNYSSELNVNALLLGDSALYLCASRIEGLANYGYTFGSGTRLTVV.

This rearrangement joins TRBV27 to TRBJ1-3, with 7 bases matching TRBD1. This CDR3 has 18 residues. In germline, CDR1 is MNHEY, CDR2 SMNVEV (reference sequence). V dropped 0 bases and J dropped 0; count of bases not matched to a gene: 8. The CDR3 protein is CASSLSRTGVLSGNTIYF. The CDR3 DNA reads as TGTGCCAGCAGTTTATCTAGGACAGGCGTGCTCTCTGGAAACACCATATATTTT.

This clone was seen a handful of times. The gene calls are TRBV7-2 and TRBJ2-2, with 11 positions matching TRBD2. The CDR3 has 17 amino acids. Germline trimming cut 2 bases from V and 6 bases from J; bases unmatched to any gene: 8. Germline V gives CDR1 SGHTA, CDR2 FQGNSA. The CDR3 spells CASSLSPSGGMSGELFF. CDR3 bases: TGTGCCAGCAGCTTATCTCCTAGCGGGGGGATGTCCGGGGAGCTGTTTTTT.

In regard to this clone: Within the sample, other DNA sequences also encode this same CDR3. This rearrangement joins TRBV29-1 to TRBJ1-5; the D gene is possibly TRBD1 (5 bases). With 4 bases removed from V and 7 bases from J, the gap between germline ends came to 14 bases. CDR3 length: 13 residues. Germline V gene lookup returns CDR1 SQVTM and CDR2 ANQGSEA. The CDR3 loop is CSVARGEGQPQHF. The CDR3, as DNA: TGCAGCGTTGCAAGAGGGGAGGGCCAGCCCCAGCATTTT.

The CDR3 loop is CAISGDSNSPLHF. The CDR3 DNA reads as TGTGCCATCAGTGGGGACAGCAATTCACCCCTCCACTTT. This chain uses TRBV10-3 with TRBJ1-6, with 7 bases that match TRBD1. The CDR3 has 13 amino acids. Germline trimming cut 4 bases from V and 7 bases from J; bases unmatched to any gene: 1. Germline CDR1 reads ENHRY; CDR2 reads SYGVKD.

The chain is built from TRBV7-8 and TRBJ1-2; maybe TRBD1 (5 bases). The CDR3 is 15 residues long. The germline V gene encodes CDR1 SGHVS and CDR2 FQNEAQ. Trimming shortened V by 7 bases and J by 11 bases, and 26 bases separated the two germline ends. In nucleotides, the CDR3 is TGTGCCAGCACCTCCAGTAGTTCCAGGGCCTTCGGGTACACCTTC. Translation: CASTSSSSRAFGYTF.

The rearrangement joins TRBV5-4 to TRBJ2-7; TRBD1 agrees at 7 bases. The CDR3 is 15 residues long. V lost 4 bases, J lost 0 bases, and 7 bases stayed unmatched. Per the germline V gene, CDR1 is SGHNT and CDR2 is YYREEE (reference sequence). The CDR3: CASSLTGVTSYEQYF. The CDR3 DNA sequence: TGTGCCAGCAGCCTCACAGGGGTAACCTCCTACGAGCAGTACTTC.

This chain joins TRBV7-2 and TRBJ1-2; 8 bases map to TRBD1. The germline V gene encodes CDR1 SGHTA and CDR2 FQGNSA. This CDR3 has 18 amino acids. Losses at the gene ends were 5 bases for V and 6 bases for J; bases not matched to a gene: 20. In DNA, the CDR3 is TGTGCCAGCAGCAAAACGTCCCCGACAGGGGTTGAATTTAATGGCTACACCTTC. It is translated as CASSKTSPTGVEFNGYTF. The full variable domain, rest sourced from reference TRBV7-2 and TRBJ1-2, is GAGVSQSPSNKVTEKGKDVELRCDPISGHTALYWYRQSLGQGLEFLIYFQGNSAPDKSGLPSDRFSAERTGGSVSTLTIQRTQQEDSAVYLCASSKTSPTGVEFNGYTFGSGTRLTVV.

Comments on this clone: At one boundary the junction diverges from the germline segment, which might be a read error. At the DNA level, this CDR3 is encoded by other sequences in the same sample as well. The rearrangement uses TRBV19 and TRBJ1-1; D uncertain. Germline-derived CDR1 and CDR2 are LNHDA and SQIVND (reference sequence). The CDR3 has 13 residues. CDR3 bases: TGTGCCAGTAGTATCACGGGGAACACTGAAGCCTTCTTT. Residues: CASSITGNTEAFF.

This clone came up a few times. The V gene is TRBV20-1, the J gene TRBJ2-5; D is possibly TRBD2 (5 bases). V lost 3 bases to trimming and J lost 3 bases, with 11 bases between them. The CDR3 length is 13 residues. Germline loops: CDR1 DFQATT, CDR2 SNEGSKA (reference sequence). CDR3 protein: CSASRSGKETQYF. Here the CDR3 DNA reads TGCAGTGCTAGTCGGTCGGGGAAAGAGACCCAGTACTTC.

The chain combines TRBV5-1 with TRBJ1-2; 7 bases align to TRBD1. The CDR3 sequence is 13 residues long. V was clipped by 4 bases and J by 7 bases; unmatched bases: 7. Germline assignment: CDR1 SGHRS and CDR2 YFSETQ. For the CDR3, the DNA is TGCGCCAGCAGCCTACAGGGGACTAGTGGCTACACCTTC. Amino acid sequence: CASSLQGTSGYTF.